This T cell receptor beta chain was profiled in a study of technical replicates of blood from a few donors listed by TCRdb under 2017. Library prep was done by the immunoSEQ multiplex PCR assay. TCRdb obtained this table from immuneACCESS and retained in-frame rearrangements with V and J assigned. These tables miss some clones; where compared with another copy, unresolved V genes account for less than half of the shortfall, and the remainder is unexplained. The sample table lists approximately 88,000 clones, around 94% of them with a count of one. More than 0.2% of the sample rests with the top ten. From the cysteine through the phenylalanine, the CDR3 covers 17 amino acids. Only CDR3 DNA remains: 51 bases, in frame from the first base. V was cut back by 1 base and J by 3 bases, leaving a gap of 20 bases between them. The germline V gene provides CDR1 SGHRS and CDR2 YFSETQ. For this clone: Its binding antigen is unknown. Per-base quality was not reported, and no clone a single base away is much larger than it.

This TCR derives from a human donor in good health. Material for sequencing was T cells isolated from PBMCs. The rearrangement joined TRBV5-1 to TRBJ2-7; 7 matching bases give a weak D call of TRBD2. CDR3 loop: CASSLRLGEGGDYEQYF. Here is the DNA: TGCGCCAGCAGCTTGCGCCTCGGGGAAGGGGGGGACTACGAGCAGTACTTC.